The subject of this entry is one T cell receptor (beta chain). This sample stems from a study of blood T cell repertoires in COVID-19. In the study overall: There were acute and convalescent COVID-19 samples, and they came from the United States, Italy and Spain.

V gave up 10 bases and J gave up 4 bases, with 16 bases separating them. Germline lookup yields CDR1 MDHEN and CDR2 SYDVKM. This CDR3 is built from 13 residues. Sequenced by immunoSEQ multiplex PCR; TCRdb stores in-frame clones only, minus some. The sample carries some 320,000 clones, approximately 90% recorded once. The sequence was obtained from a woman in her 30s who had recovered from COVID-19. The chain joins TRBV28 to TRBJ1-1; D is undetermined. Sequencing was done on a sample of peripheral blood. CDR3 protein: CATMRKPTTEAFF. CDR3 nucleotides: TGTGCCACCATGCGGAAACCTACCACTGAAGCTTTCTTT.